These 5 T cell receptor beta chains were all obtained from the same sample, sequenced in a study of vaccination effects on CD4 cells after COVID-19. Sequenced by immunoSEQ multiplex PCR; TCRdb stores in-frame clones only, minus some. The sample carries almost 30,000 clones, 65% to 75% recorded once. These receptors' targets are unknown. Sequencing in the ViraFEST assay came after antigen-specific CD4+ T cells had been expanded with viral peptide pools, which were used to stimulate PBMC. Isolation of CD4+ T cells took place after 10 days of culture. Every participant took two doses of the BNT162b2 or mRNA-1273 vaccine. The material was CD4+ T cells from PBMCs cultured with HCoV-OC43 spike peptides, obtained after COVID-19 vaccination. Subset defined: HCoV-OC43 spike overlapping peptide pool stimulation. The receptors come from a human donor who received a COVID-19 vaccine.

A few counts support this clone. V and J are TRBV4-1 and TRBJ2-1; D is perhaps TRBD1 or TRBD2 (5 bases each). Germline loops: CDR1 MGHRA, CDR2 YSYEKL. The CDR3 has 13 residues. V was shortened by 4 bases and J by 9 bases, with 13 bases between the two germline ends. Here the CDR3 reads CASSLPGALEQFF. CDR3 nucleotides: TGCGCCAGCAGCCTCCCCGGGGCCCTTGAGCAGTTCTTC.

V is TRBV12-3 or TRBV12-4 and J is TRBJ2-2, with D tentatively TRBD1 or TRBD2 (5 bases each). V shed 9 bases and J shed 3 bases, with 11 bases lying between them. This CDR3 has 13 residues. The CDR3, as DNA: TGTGCCAGTAAACAGGACTACACCGGGGAGCTGTTTTTT. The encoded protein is CASKQDYTGELFF.

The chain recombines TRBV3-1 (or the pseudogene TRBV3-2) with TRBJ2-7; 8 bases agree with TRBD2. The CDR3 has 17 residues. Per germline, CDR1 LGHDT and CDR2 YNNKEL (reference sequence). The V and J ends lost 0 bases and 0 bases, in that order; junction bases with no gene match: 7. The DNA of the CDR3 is TGTGCCAGCAGCCAAGAAAGGCTCGGGACTAGCTCCTACGAGCAGTACTTC. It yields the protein CASSQERLGTSSYEQYF.

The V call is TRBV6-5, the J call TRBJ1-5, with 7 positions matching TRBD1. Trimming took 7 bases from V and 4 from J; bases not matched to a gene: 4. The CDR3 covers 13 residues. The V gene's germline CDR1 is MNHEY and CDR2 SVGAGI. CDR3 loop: CASNRDRNQPQHF. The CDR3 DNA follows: TGTGCCAGCAACCGGGACAGAAATCAGCCCCAGCATTTT.

As DNA, the CDR3 is TGTGCAAGTCGCCCTATGTTATGGGACACTGAAGCTTTCTTT. Translation gives CASRPMLWDTEAFF. This chain joins TRBV12-2 and TRBJ1-1. TRBV12-2 counts as a pseudogene. The CDR3 totals 14 residues.